The clone carrying this T cell receptor beta chain was detected many times. Its antigen is still unknown. These data belong to a study of T-cell memory formation after mild COVID-19. TCRdb processed the 5' RACE reads anew with MiXCR; each CDR3 protein has one entry. Of tens of thousands of distinct CDR3 sequences in the sample, approximately 8.3% are singletons; the top ten hold roughly 29%. Study results and limitations: Cross-reactive memory apparently joined, as some responding clones appeared in pre-infection memory.

Sequencing was performed on PBMCs or a T cell subset sorted from them (not recorded which). This clonotype was obtained from a man aged 18 to 29 who had mild COVID-19 (a few samples of this study predate the infection). Cell type and time point are not known.

The CDR3, as DNA: TGTGCCAGCAGCTTAGAAGCAATGACTCATTACGAGCAGTACTTC. Translating gives CASSLEAMTHYEQYF. The chain links TRBV7-2 to TRBJ2-7; D gene ambiguous. The CDR3 spans 15 residues. V lost 1 base to trimming and J lost 4 bases, with 14 bases between them. Germline V gives CDR1 SGHTA, CDR2 FQGNSA.